What follows are 6 T cell receptor beta chains derived from one specimen sequenced in a study of CD8+ T cells in alopecia areata. It was cDNA, reverse transcribed from extracted RNA, that served as the sequencing template. The table came from immunoSEQ multiplex PCR; TCRdb's copy has only in-frame clones and leaves some out. This table holds about 190,000 clones, 45% to 75% found once. Treatment denoted: oral pan-JAK inhibitor, 5-10 mg twice daily. The sequencing used CD4+ T cells sorted from blood, collected at week 4, from a patient treated with tofacitinib. The source of these receptors is a human donor with alopecia areata.

This clone has a handful of counts. This specimen includes other DNA sequences encoding the same CDR3. This chain uses TRBV29-1 with TRBJ1-5; 8 bases are a match to TRBD1. Trimming removed 5 bases from V and 1 base from J; junction bases left unmatched: 1. CDR3 size: 13 residues. Germline CDR1 is SQVTM and CDR2 is ANQGSEA. The CDR3 DNA reads TGCAGCGTTAGGACAGGGAGCAATCAGCCCCAGCATTTT. It is translated as CSVRTGSNQPQHF.

This sequence joins TRBV29-1 and TRBJ2-5, with TRBD2 identical over 8 bases. CDR1 SQVTM and CDR2 ANQGSEA come from the germline V gene. The CDR3 extends over 13 amino acids. After removal of 5 bases from V and 4 bases from J, the junction contained 6 bases not matched to a gene. This CDR3 reads CSVPGGARETQYF. Written as DNA, the CDR3 is TGCAGCGTTCCCGGGGGGGCTAGAGAGACCCAGTACTTC.

CDR3 nucleotide sequence: TGTGCCAGCAGTGGAGGGCCCACTGAAGCTTTCTTT. Translating gives CASSGGPTEAFF. The genes are TRBV25-1 and TRBJ1-1; unclear D gene. Germline V lookup: CDR1 MGHDK, CDR2 SYGVNS. Between the trimmed V and J ends, which lost 4 bases and 4 bases, there was a span of 7 bases. This CDR3 spans 12 amino acids. Based on the CDR3 plus reference TRBV25-1 and TRBJ1-1, the full variable domain is EADIYQTPRYLVIGTGKKITLECSQTMGHDKMYWYQQDPGMELHLIHYSYGVNSTEKGDLSSESTVSRIRTEHFPLTLESARPSHTSQYLCASSGGPTEAFFGQGTRLTVV.

The CDR3, as DNA: TGCAGCGTTGACAGGGGAAACTACGAGCAGTACTTC. This translates into CSVDRGNYEQYF. J is TRBJ2-7 and V is TRBV29-1, with D perhaps TRBD1 (6 bases). CDR1 is SQVTM and CDR2 is ANQGSEA in the germline V gene. The V end was cut by 3 bases, the J end by 3 bases, with 9 bases between. This CDR3 has 12 residues.

The J gene is TRBJ2-7, the V gene TRBV7-9; a weak D match, TRBD1 (6 bases). The CDR3 is 17 amino acids. Trimming took 0 bases from V and 3 from J, leaving 18 bases between them. Looked up from germline, CDR1 is SEHNR and CDR2 is FQNEAQ (reference sequence). CDR3 sequence: CASSLAVGGQGGYEQYF. The CDR3 nucleotides are TGTGCCAGCAGCTTAGCGGTCGGAGGACAAGGGGGCTACGAGCAGTACTTC.

For this clone: Other DNA sequences within the sample encode an identical CDR3. V usage is TRBV29-1 and J usage is TRBJ2-3; no reliable D call. CDR3 length: 13 residues. Germline CDR1 is SQVTM and CDR2 is ANQGSEA. Trimming left V 2 bases short and J 0 bases short, with 6 bases between. This CDR3 reads CSVELGSTDTQYF. DNA for the CDR3: TGCAGCGTTGAATTAGGTAGCACAGATACGCAGTATTTT.